This is a list of T cell receptor beta chains from one sample in a study of vaccination effects on CD4 cells after COVID-19. Using immunoSEQ multiplex PCR, the repertoire was profiled, and TCRdb retains in-frame clones only, with some absent. The table records approximately 47,000 clones, roughly 70% of them present only once. Their antigen targets remain unknown. The source was CD4+ T cells from PBMCs cultured without peptide, collected after COVID-19 vaccination. The receptors here all came from a human donor who received a COVID-19 vaccine. Each CDR3 is given with its conserved first and last residue. Each record gives: V gene, CDR3 protein.

TRBV5-5,CASNLIDRDSYEQYF
TRBV6-2/TRBV6-3,CASSSIVLGAEAFF
TRBV21-1,CASSNSAGGCEQYF
TRBV6-4,CAGLAGGETQYF
TRBV7-9,CASSSGRRRETQYF
TRBV30,CAWSAGTDYGYTF
TRBV19,CASRDPTGRYAFF
TRBV10-1,CASSGQGASEQYF
TRBV19,CASSPKDTRSNYGYTF
TRBV11-1,CASSLADRAQETQYF
TRBV10-3,CAIKGAGTGNTIYF
TRBV5-1,CASSLTGIRGNEQFF
TRBV19,CASSTRPGMNTEAFF
TRBV27,CASASVAGRSTDTQYF
TRBV6-6,CASSVRGFYEKLFF
TRBV5-8,CASSLDRGPYGYTF
TRBV7-6,CASRKEAGELFF
TRBV19,CASSIGTSGANVLTF
TRBV14,CASSQDGCGTSNQPQHF
TRBV2,CASSADRGTETQYF
TRBV19,CASSIGGGQGHYEQYF
TRBV13,CASSLGLGLAGAALSYEQYF
TRBV9,CASSASGGVQETQYF
TRBV27,CASSFRPGLSNEKLFF
TRBV5-6,CASSLLLPKETQYF
TRBV19,CASSILPQGNTGELFF
TRBV10-2,CASSDPGGVGGTEAFF
TRBV29-1,CSAPQATYEQYF
TRBV3-1/TRBV3-2,CASSTGTPNTGELFF
TRBV21-1,CASSKAGTGVSGANVLTF
TRBV13,CASSPNPGVNTGELFF
TRBV5-4,CASSPNRVGGNTIYF
TRBV3-1/TRBV3-2,CASSQGDRGITF
TRBV2,CASRPTGATNEKLFF
TRBV29-1,CSVEGEGTSGIEQYF
TRBV7-6,CASSPRTGRTAEAFF
TRBV28,CASSPQSSYNSPLHF
TRBV5-5,CASRLTGGSGNTIYF
TRBV30,CAWRLFGTEAFF
TRBV6-5,CASSSDRGTEAFF
TRBV4-1,CASSQGASGSRTGELFF
TRBV12-2,CASRLARDRDWETQYF
TRBV5-6,CASSLDPSGNTGELFF
TRBV19,CASSIGTAHTDTQYF
TRBV30,CAWNGADAEAFF
TRBV11-3,CASSCARVQDTIYF
TRBV12-3/TRBV12-4,CASSLWGTEAFF
TRBV12-3/TRBV12-4,CASSLGVGEKLFF
TRBV12-3/TRBV12-4,CASRISPTDTQYF
TRBV4-1,CASSPNGVGGYNQPQHF
TRBV27,CASSPDRGLAGVPTGELFF
TRBV11-2,CASSLGGDEQFF
TRBV7-2,CASSTSQGEKLFF
TRBV7-9,CASSHITGWPGANVLTF